Listed below are T cell receptor beta chains from one sample, sequenced in a study of response to subunit inactivated influenza vaccine. TCRdb processed the RT-PCR reads anew with MiXCR; each CDR3 protein has one entry. The table records 650,000 to 800,000 distinct CDR3 sequences, around 14% of them present only once. This sample comprised PBMCs from blood, obtained 14 days before vaccination. The receptors originated from a middle-aged man who received an inactivated influenza vaccine. Each CDR3 is given with its conserved first and last residue. The order of the fields is CDR3 length, V gene, D gene, J gene, clone size, CDR3 DNA, CDR3 protein. The D gene is left open where the match is weak. Clone size is not always given. Where it is, it says once, few, many or a class for expanded clones.

15	TRBV5-6	TRBD1	TRBJ2-7	NA	TGTGCCAGCAGCTCAGGTGGGACAGGGCTCTTCGAGCAGTACTTC	CASSSGGTGLFEQYF
15	TRBV7-9	TRBD1	TRBJ1-4	many	TGTGCCAGCAGCGCGGTGGTAGGGGGCAGGGAAAAACTGTTTTTT	CASSAVVGGREKLFF
13	TRBV20-1	TRBD1	TRBJ1-2	NA	TGCAGTGCTAGAGATGGGACAGTCGGCGGCTACACCTTC	CSARDGTVGGYTF
13	TRBV29-1	TRBD2	TRBJ2-3	few	TGCAGCGTTGTGACTAGCGGGAGTGGTACGCAGTATTTT	CSVVTSGSGTQYF
16	TRBV5-1	NA	TRBJ2-2	NA	TGCGCCAGCAGCCCAGACGGATACTCTTACACCGGGGAGCTGTTTTTT	CASSPDGYSYTGELFF
15	TRBV20-1	NA	TRBJ2-1	NA	TGCAGTGCTAGACGGCTAGCAATTTCCTACAATGAGCAGTTCTTC	CSARRLAISYNEQFF
17	TRBV7-6	NA	TRBJ2-5	NA	TGTGCCAGCAGCTTGCTAATACCCGGGACAAAGGAAGAGACCCAGTACTTC	CASSLLIPGTKEETQYF
16	TRBV10-2	NA	TRBJ2-7	NA	TGCGCCAGCAGTGAGTCTGGCCAGTCGATCTCCTACGAGCAGTACTTC	CASSESGQSISYEQYF
17	TRBV2	TRBD2	TRBJ2-7	NA	TGTGCCAGCAGCGGAATAGCGGGAGAACGGTTCGTCCTCGAGCAGTACTTC	CASSGIAGERFVLEQYF
14	TRBV20-1	NA	TRBJ2-1	NA	TGCAGTGCTCGACCGGCGGACGTATACAATGAGCAGTTCTTC	CSARPADVYNEQFF
15	TRBV6-1	NA	TRBJ1-2	many	TGTGCCAGCAGTGAAGCGGTGGGGCGTCTTGGTGGCTACACCTTC	CASSEAVGRLGGYTF
12	TRBV4-3	NA	TRBJ1-5	few	TGCGCCAGGGCCAGACCCGCTCAGCCCCAGCATTTT	CARARPAQPQHF
16	TRBV15	NA	TRBJ2-2	NA	TGTGCCACCAGCAGACGGGACTCCTGGAGCACCGGGGAGCTGTTTTTT	CATSRRDSWSTGELFF
14	TRBV7-9	NA	TRBJ2-1	few	TGTGCCAGCAGCTTAGGAAAAGGTAACGGTGAGCAGTTCTTC	CASSLGKGNGEQFF
13	TRBV6-2/TRBV6-3	NA	TRBJ2-3	few	TGTGCCAGCAGTTACCGGGATACAGATACGCAGTATTTT	CASSYRDTDTQYF
13	TRBV27	NA	TRBJ1-1	many	TGTGCCAGCAGTTTATTCAGGGGCACTGAAGCTTTCTTT	CASSLFRGTEAFF
15	TRBV6-2/TRBV6-3	NA	TRBJ2-1	NA	TGTGCCAGCAGCCGCGGGGCGACTGGGGGCAATGAGCAGTTCTTC	CASSRGATGGNEQFF
16	TRBV4-3	NA	TRBJ1-4	NA	TGCGCCAGCAGCCAAGCAGGAGGCGGAATCGATGAAAAACTGTTTTTT	CASSQAGGGIDEKLFF
12	TRBV3-1	NA	TRBJ1-1	few	TGTGCCAGCAGCCAAGAGTCAGCTGAAGCTTTCTTT	CASSQESAEAFF
15	TRBV5-1	TRBD1	TRBJ2-2	few	TGCGCCAGCAGCTACGACAGGGGGCGTACCGGGGAGCTGTTTTTT	CASSYDRGRTGELFF
17	TRBV4-3	NA	TRBJ2-7	few	TGCGCCAGCAGCCAAGGGGTAAACAGGGGGGGTGACTACGAGCAGTACTTC	CASSQGVNRGGDYEQYF
19	TRBV15	TRBD2	TRBJ2-3	many	TGTGCCACCAGCAGAGATTGGGCTAGCGGGGCAACCCGCACAGATACGCAGTATTTT	CATSRDWASGATRTDTQYF
18	TRBV20-1	TRBD2	TRBJ2-7	NA	TGCAGTGCTAGCGCGCTTAGCGGGGGGGCGTCGTTCTCCTACGAGCAGTACTTC	CSASALSGGASFSYEQYF
14	TRBV19	NA	TRBJ1-6	NA	TGTGCCTGCGGCGGTTGGGAGATAGGTACACCCCTCCACTTT	CACGGWEIGTPLHF
14	TRBV6-5	NA	TRBJ2-7	NA	TGTGCCAGCAGTTACGACTCCAGAATCGGCGAGCAGTACTTC	CASSYDSRIGEQYF
16	TRBV7-8	NA	TRBJ1-4	few	TGTGCCAGCAGCTCAGCTATACGGGATAATAATGAAAAACTGTTTTTT	CASSSAIRDNNEKLFF